The 20 T cell receptor beta chains below all came from one sample that was sequenced in a study of cytomegalovirus exposure and HLA in healthy donors. In the PCR, 60 Vbeta and 13 Jbeta primers were used. Some clones are missing from TCRdb's copy, which holds only in-frame ones; the method was immunoSEQ multiplex PCR. The table has about 130,000 clones, about 81% seen once; the top ten hold approximately 6%. The sequenced sample consisted of PBMCs. These receptors all come from a woman in her forties in good health and CMV-seropositive.

The gene calls are TRBV5-6 and TRBJ2-1, with D uncertain. V lost 1 base and J 0 bases, leaving 11 bases between the germline ends. The CDR3 has 16 amino acids. Germline V CDR1 and CDR2: SGHDT, YYEEEE. The CDR3 region has the DNA TGTGCCAGCAGCTTGACGCGCGGCCCCTCCTACAATGAGCAGTTCTTC. Its translation: CASSLTRGPSYNEQFF.

The rearrangement joins TRBV6-5 to TRBJ1-5, with D possibly being TRBD1 (6 bases). The CDR3 is made up of 14 amino acids. V lost 6 bases and J lost 4, with 13 bases in between. The germline CDR1 and CDR2 sequences are MNHEY and SVGAGI. CDR3 residues: CASSIDRRNQPQHF. DNA of the CDR3: TGTGCCAGCAGCATTGACAGGAGAAATCAGCCCCAGCATTTT.

The chain couples TRBV7-3 to TRBJ2-1, with D maybe TRBD2 (5 bases). The V gene lost 5 bases and the J gene lost 0 bases, with 5 bases spanning the gap. Germline loops: CDR1 SGHTA, CDR2 FQGTGA. The CDR3 runs to 13 residues. This chain's CDR3 is CASSSGSYNEQFF. The DNA for the CDR3 is TGTGCCAGCAGCAGCGGCTCCTACAATGAGCAGTTCTTC.

The genes are TRBV5-1 and TRBJ2-1; 8 positions agree with TRBD2. Per the germline V gene, CDR1 is SGHRS and CDR2 is YFSETQ. V was clipped by 6 bases and J by 3 bases; unmatched bases: 11. The CDR3 loop spans 16 amino acids. CDR3 DNA sequence: TGCGCCAGCACCTCCGGGGGGCGGGGGGTCTACAATGAGCAGTTCTTC. This codes for CASTSGGRGVYNEQFF.

This chain uses TRBV28 with TRBJ1-2, with D tentatively TRBD1 (6 bases). V lost 4 bases and J 8 bases, leaving 20 bases between the germline ends. The CDR3 totals 15 residues. Germline V gene sequence: CDR1 MDHEN, CDR2 SYDVKM. The CDR3 region is CASSSALGGAQGYTF. The CDR3 DNA reads as TGTGCCAGCAGTTCCGCCCTTGGGGGGGCGCAAGGCTACACCTTC.

This chain's CDR3 is CATLGARGTEAFF. The CDR3 coding sequence is TGCGCCACCCTGGGGGCCCGGGGCACTGAAGCTTTCTTT. The rearrangement links TRBV4-1 to TRBJ1-1, with D tentatively TRBD1 (6 bases). The CDR3 runs to 13 residues. Deletions cut 10 bases from V and 4 bases from J, with 16 bases between. Per the germline V gene, CDR1 is MGHRA and CDR2 is YSYEKL.

The V call is TRBV18, the J call TRBJ2-7; maybe TRBD1 (5 bases). The length of the CDR3 is 12 residues. CDR1 is KGHSH and CDR2 is LQKENI in the germline V gene. Trimming stripped 3 bases from V and 5 bases from J, with 8 bases between. The CDR3 region has the DNA TGTGCCAGCTCACCCAGGGCTGACGAGCAGTACTTC. Translated, it gives CASSPRADEQYF. Full variable domain (missing parts from reference TRBV18 and TRBJ2-7): NAGVMQNPRHLVRRRGQEARLRCSPMKGHSHVYWYRQLPEEGLKFMVYLQKENIIDESGMPKERFSAEFPKEGPSILRIQQVVRGDSAAYFCASSPRADEQYFGPGTRLTVT.

The chain employs TRBV11-3 and TRBJ2-3, with TRBD2 matching 8 bases. After removal of 5 bases from V and 2 bases from J, the junction contained 12 bases not matched to a gene. Germline V gene data show CDR1 as SGHNT and CDR2 as YENEEA. The CDR3 runs to 17 residues. CDR3 coding DNA: TGTGCCAGCAGCCCCGGCAGACTAGCGCCCGACACAGATACGCAGTATTTT. It is translated as CASSPGRLAPDTDTQYF.

This clone showed up just a few times. The V call is TRBV4-2, the J call TRBJ1-5, with a weak D call TRBD1 (5 bases). This CDR3 is 15 amino acids long. Germline CDR1 and CDR2: LGHNA and YNFKEQ. V was pared by 4 bases and J by 2 bases, with 12 bases between. CDR3 amino acids: CASSPRVWGNQPQHF. The CDR3 nucleotides read TGTGCCAGCAGCCCCAGGGTTTGGGGCAATCAGCCCCAGCATTTT.

This chain uses TRBV14 with TRBJ1-6; D gene uncertain. This CDR3 comprises 13 residues. With 1 base removed from V and 9 bases from J, the gap between germline ends came to 7 bases. Germline V gene sequence: CDR1 SGHDN, CDR2 FVKESK. This CDR3 is CASSQGGGSPLHF. As DNA, the CDR3 is TGTGCCAGCAGCCAAGGAGGTGGTTCACCCCTCCACTTT.

This clone turned up a few times. This chain connects TRBV11-1 to TRBJ2-2; perhaps TRBD2 as D (5 bases). V was trimmed by 0 bases and J by 6 bases, leaving 20 bases between them. The CDR3 has 18 amino acids. CDR1 SGHAT and CDR2 FQDESV come from the germline V gene (reference sequence). The DNA of the CDR3 is TGTGCCAGCAGCTTAGCGGGAACCAGGACCCCCGGGGCCGGGGAGCTGTTTTTT. Translated: CASSLAGTRTPGAGELFF.

This chain joins TRBV15 and TRBJ2-7, with a weak D call TRBD1 (6 bases). CDR3 length: 18 amino acids. In germline, CDR1 is LNHNV, CDR2 YYDKDF (reference sequence). Trimming shortened V by 0 bases and J by 4 bases, and 22 bases separated the two germline ends. The CDR3 is CATSRDGGRGVIKYEQYF. The CDR3 region has the DNA TGTGCCACCAGCAGAGATGGGGGCCGGGGAGTAATCAAATACGAGCAGTACTTC.

This chain joins TRBV5-1 and TRBJ2-7, with TRBD2 matching over 10 bases. V lost 0 bases and J lost 5; bases outside the gene matches: 8. Germline-derived CDR1 and CDR2 are SGHRS and YFSETQ. The CDR3 length is 16 residues. The CDR3 DNA is TGCGCCAGCAGCTTGGGGGCTAGCGGGAGTATTAACGAGCAGTACTTC. Protein: CASSLGASGSINEQYF.

The genes are TRBV27 and TRBJ1-5, with D possibly being TRBD1 (6 bases). The length of the CDR3 is 15 residues. The germline CDR1 and CDR2 sequences are MNHEY and SMNVEV (reference sequence). Trimming removed 6 bases from V and 1 base from J, with 13 bases in between. The chain's CDR3 is CASRDGQGSNQPQHF. The CDR3 DNA reads as TGTGCCAGCAGGGACGGGCAGGGGAGCAATCAGCCCCAGCATTTT.

The rearrangement links TRBV14 to TRBJ1-2, with a possible D match to TRBD1 (6 bases). Between the trimmed V and J ends, which lost 0 bases and 2 bases, there was a span of 16 bases. The germline CDR1 and CDR2 sequences are SGHDN and FVKESK. CDR3 length: 17 amino acids. The CDR3 loop is CASSQDIWTETNYGYTF. DNA of the CDR3: TGTGCCAGCAGCCAAGATATCTGGACAGAAACAAACTATGGCTACACCTTC.

CDR3 DNA sequence: TGTGCCAGCAGCTCGCCGGGACAGGACGACTATGGCTACACCTTC. Translating it yields CASSSPGQDDYGYTF. This rearrangement joins TRBV7-8 to TRBJ1-2; TRBD1 agrees at 8 bases. Germline loops: CDR1 SGHVS, CDR2 FQNEAQ. The CDR3 is 15 residues long. The V gene end was trimmed by 4 bases and the J gene end by 3 bases; junction bases not matched to a gene: 7.

This chain links TRBV28 with TRBJ2-5; no clear D. The CDR3 sequence is 11 residues long. Germline-derived CDR1 and CDR2 are MDHEN and SYDVKM. V gave up 3 bases and J gave up 5 bases, with 4 bases separating them. This chain's CDR3 is CASSFRETQYF. The CDR3 nucleotides are TGTGCCAGCAGTTTCCGGGAGACCCAGTACTTC.

The CDR3 protein is CASSTGTGEDEKLFF. DNA of the CDR3: TGTGCCAGTAGTACGGGAACAGGGGAGGATGAAAAACTGTTTTTT. This chain joins TRBV19 and TRBJ1-4, with 7 positions matching TRBD1. V lost 4 bases to trimming and J lost 6 bases; unmatched junction nucleotides: 8. This CDR3 spans 15 amino acids. Germline V gene sequence: CDR1 LNHDA, CDR2 SQIVND (reference sequence).

The chain carries TRBV9 and TRBJ2-5, with 12 bases identical to TRBD1. This CDR3 has 17 amino acids. J was trimmed by 4 bases and V by 0 bases; bases with no gene match: 7. Germline V gene sequence: CDR1 SGDLS, CDR2 YYNGEE. The CDR3 reads CASSVAGGQGARETQYF. The CDR3 nucleotides read TGTGCCAGCAGCGTAGCAGGGGGACAGGGGGCACGAGAGACCCAGTACTTC.

The rearrangement links TRBV29-1 to TRBJ2-7, with 8 bases lining up with TRBD1. Germline loops: CDR1 SQVTM, CDR2 ANQGSEA. This CDR3 is 14 amino acids long. The trim removed 6 bases at V and 0 bases at J, leaving 7 bases unmatched. CDR3 residues: CSVSQGAFSYEQYF. The CDR3 DNA follows: TGCAGCGTCAGTCAGGGGGCCTTCTCCTACGAGCAGTACTTC.